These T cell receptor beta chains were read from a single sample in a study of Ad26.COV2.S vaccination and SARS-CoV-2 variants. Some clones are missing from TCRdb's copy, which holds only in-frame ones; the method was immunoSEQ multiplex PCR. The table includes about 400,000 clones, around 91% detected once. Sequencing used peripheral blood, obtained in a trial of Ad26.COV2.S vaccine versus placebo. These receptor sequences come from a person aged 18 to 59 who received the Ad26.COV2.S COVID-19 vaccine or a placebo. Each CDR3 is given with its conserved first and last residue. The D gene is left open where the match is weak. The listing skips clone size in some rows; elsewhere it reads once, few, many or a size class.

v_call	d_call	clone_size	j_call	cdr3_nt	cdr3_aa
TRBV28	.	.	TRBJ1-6	TGTGCCAGCAGGACGACCGGTTCCCATCCTTCACCCCTCCACTTT	CASRTTGSHPSPLHF
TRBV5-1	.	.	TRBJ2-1	TGCGCCAGCAGCGGTCCAGCCCACAATGAGCAGTTCTTC	CASSGPAHNEQFF
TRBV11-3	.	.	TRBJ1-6	TGTGCCAGCAGCTCCCGGGACCGCTTTAATTCACCCCTCCACTTT	CASSSRDRFNSPLHF
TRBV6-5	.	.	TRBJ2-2	TGTGCCAGCAGTTTACGGCGGGATGGTACCGGGGAGCTGTTTTTT	CASSLRRDGTGELFF
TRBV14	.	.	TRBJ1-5	TGTGCCAGCAGCCAAGCTATCTTGAGGGTACGTCAGCCCCAGCATTTT	CASSQAILRVRQPQHF
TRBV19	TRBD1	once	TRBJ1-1	TGTGCCAGTACGAACAGGGGTGGGACTGAAGCTTTCTTT	CASTNRGGTEAFF
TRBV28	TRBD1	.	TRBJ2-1	TGTGCCAGCAGTCTCCCGACAGGGCTGGCCTACAATGAGCAGTTCTTC	CASSLPTGLAYNEQFF
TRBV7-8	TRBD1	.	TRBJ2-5	TGTGCCAGCAGCTTATCCCCCAGGGGGCAAGAGACCCAGTACTTC	CASSLSPRGQETQYF
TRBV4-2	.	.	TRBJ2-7	TGTGCCAGCAGCCAAGACCCGCCGGGAGCAGGGGGATCCTACGAGCAGTACTTC	CASSQDPPGAGGSYEQYF
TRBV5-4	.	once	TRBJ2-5	TGTGCCAGCAGCTTGGAGGGCGTAGAGACCCAGTACTTC	CASSLEGVETQYF
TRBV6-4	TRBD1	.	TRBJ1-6	TGTGCCAGCAGTGACGGGACAGCAAATTCACCCCTCCACTTT	CASSDGTANSPLHF
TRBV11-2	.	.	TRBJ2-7	TGTGCCAGCAGCTTGGTGGGGAGGAGTACCTACGAGCAGTACTTC	CASSLVGRSTYEQYF
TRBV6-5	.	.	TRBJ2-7	TGTGCCAGCAGACCAAATGGGCCTTACGAGCAGTACTTC	CASRPNGPYEQYF
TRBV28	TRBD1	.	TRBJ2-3	TGTGCCAGCTCCCCCGGACGGGACAGGGGCTCAGATACGCAGTATTTT	CASSPGRDRGSDTQYF
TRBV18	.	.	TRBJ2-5	TGTGCCAGCTCACCAACAGTTCAAGAGACCCAGTACTTC	CASSPTVQETQYF
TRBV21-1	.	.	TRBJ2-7	TGTGCCAGCAGCAAAGGGGTCAGCGAGCAGTACTTC	CASSKGVSEQYF
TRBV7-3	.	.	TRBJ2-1	TGTGCCAGCAGCCGTGACAGAGACAATGAGCAGTTCTTC	CASSRDRDNEQFF
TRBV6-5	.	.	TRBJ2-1	TGTGCCAGCAGTTACGGGCGGGCGAGTTACAATGAGCAGTTCTTC	CASSYGRASYNEQFF
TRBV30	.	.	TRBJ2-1	TGTGCCTGGAGCCCCCGAGCGCCATCCTACAATGAGCAGTTCTTC	CAWSPRAPSYNEQFF
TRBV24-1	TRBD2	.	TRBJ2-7	TGTGCCACCAGTGAGCCGGGGGGGTTAGAGCAGTACTTC	CATSEPGGLEQYF
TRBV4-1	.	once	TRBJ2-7	TGCGCCAGCAGCCAAGATGAGGGCTCTGCGCAGTACTTC	CASSQDEGSAQYF
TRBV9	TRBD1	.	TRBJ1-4	TGTGCCAGCAGCGGACAGGGTTTTGATGAAAAACTGTTTTTT	CASSGQGFDEKLFF
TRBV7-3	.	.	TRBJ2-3	TGTGCCAGCAGCTTAACGGCAGGGGACCAAGATACGCAGTATTTT	CASSLTAGDQDTQYF
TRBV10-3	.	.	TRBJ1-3	TGTGCCATCAGTGGGGGATCTGGAAACACCATATATTTT	CAISGGSGNTIYF
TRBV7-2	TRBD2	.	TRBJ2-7	TGTGCCAGCAGCTTAGTTACTAGCGGGAGGCGCGAGCAGTACTTC	CASSLVTSGRREQYF
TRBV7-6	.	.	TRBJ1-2	TGTGCCAGCAGCTTAGAAGGCTATGGCTACACCTTC	CASSLEGYGYTF
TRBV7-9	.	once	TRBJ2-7	TGTGCCAGCAGCCACCCATACGAGAAACCCTACGAGCAGTACTTC	CASSHPYEKPYEQYF
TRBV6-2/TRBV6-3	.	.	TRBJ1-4	TGTGCCAGCAGTTTCGGCCGGAGAGAAAAACTGTTTTTT	CASSFGRREKLFF
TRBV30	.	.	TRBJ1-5	TGTGCCCAGAGAGACAATCAGCCCCAGCATTTT	CAQRDNQPQHF
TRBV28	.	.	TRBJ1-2	TGTGCCAGCAGTTTAACGACCGGGGGCTACACCTTC	CASSLTTGGYTF
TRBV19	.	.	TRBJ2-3	TGTGCCAGTAGTATTACAGATACGCAGTATTTT	CASSITDTQYF
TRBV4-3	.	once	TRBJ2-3	TGCGCCAGCAGCCAAGAGCGTAAGCGGTATAAGCAGTATTTT	CASSQERKRYKQYF
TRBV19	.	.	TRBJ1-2	TGTGCCAGTACCATAGGGCGGTATGGCTACACCTTC	CASTIGRYGYTF
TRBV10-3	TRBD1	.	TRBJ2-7	TGTGCCATCAGTACCCCGGACAGGGGAGACGAGCAGTACTTC	CAISTPDRGDEQYF
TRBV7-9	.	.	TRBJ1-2	TGTGCCAGCAGCTTAGGGGCAGACTATGGCTACACCTTC	CASSLGADYGYTF
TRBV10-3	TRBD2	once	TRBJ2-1	TGTGCCACAAGGCGGGGGGACAATGAGCAGTTCTTC	CATRRGDNEQFF
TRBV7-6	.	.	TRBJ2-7	TGTGCCAGCAGCCCACCCGACGGGGCAGCCGAGCAGTACTTC	CASSPPDGAAEQYF
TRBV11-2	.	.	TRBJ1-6	TGTGCCAGCAGCTTATTTAAGGAGGGGTCCCTCCACTTT	CASSLFKEGSLHF
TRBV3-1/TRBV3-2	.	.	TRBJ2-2	TGTGCCAGCAGCTCCATGCCTCCTAAGGACACCGGGGAGCTGTTTTTT	CASSSMPPKDTGELFF
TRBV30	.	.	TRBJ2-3	TGTGCCGTTCCGGGACCACACACAGATACGCAGTATTTT	CAVPGPHTDTQYF
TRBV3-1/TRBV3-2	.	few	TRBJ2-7	TGTGCCAGCAGCCAAGCCTCTGGCGAGCAGTACTTC	CASSQASGEQYF
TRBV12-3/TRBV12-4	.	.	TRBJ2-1	TGTGCCAGCAGTCCTGACAGGAAGGAGCAGTTCTTC	CASSPDRKEQFF
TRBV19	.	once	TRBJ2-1	TGTGCCAGTAGTTTCCTAGGGGGTGAGCAGTTCTTC	CASSFLGGEQFF
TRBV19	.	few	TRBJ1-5	TGTGCCACCATGGACGGGCGACGCAATCAGCCCCAGCATTTT	CATMDGRRNQPQHF
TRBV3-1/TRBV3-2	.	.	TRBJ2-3	TGTGCCAGCAGCCAAGCCAGGGGACATTTGGGAGATACGCAGTATTTT	CASSQARGHLGDTQYF
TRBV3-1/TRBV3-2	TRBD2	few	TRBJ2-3	TGTGCCAGCAGCCTCTTGGGACTAGCGGGCACAGATACGCAGTATTTT	CASSLLGLAGTDTQYF
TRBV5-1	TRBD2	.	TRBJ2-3	TGCGCCAGCAGCTTGACTAGCGTTTCTGTCACAGATACGCAGTATTTT	CASSLTSVSVTDTQYF
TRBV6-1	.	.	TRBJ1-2	TGTGCCAGCAGTGAAGACGTCAGGTCGGCCTATGGCTACACCTTC	CASSEDVRSAYGYTF
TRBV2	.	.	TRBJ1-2	TGTGCCAGCAGTTATATGCGGCACTATGGCTACACCTTC	CASSYMRHYGYTF
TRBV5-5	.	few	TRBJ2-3	TGTGCCAGCAGCCGCCTAGGAGATACGCAGTATTTT	CASSRLGDTQYF
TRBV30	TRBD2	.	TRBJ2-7	TGTGCCTGGACTAGGGCGAACGGGAGGGCCTCCTACGAGCAGTACTTC	CAWTRANGRASYEQYF
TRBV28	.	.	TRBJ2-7	TGTGCCAGCAGGGTGGGGGCTGGGTACGAGCAGTACTTC	CASRVGAGYEQYF
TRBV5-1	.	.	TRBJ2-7	TGCGCCAGCAGCTTTTATCCAGGTTCCTACGAGCAGTACTTC	CASSFYPGSYEQYF
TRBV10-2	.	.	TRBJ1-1	TGCGCCAGCAGTGAAGGCCTTACCATGAAGAACACTGAAGCTTTCTTT	CASSEGLTMKNTEAFF
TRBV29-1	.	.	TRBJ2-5	TGCAGCGTTTCCCGACGGACACAAGAGACCCAGTACTTC	CSVSRRTQETQYF